The clone carrying this T cell receptor (beta chain) has ten or more counts. MiXCR, run by TCRdb on the RT-PCR reads, gives a single entry per CDR3 protein. The sample consists of 400,000 to 650,000 distinct CDR3 sequences, roughly 7.9% of them appearing once. The data originate from a study of response to subunit inactivated influenza vaccine. This CDR3 is built from 13 residues. V lost 4 bases, J lost 6 bases, and 12 bases lay in between. CDR1 and CDR2 (germline): MNHNS, SASEGT. This receptor was obtained from a man between 50 and 69 years old who received an inactivated influenza vaccine. This chain joins TRBV6-1 and TRBJ1-1; no reliable D call. Material: PBMCs from blood, obtained 23 to 25 months after vaccination. In DNA, the CDR3 is TGTGCCAGCAGTGTCACAGAGGCCGCTGAAGCTTTCTTT. Its translation is CASSVTEAAEAFF.